This is a list of T cell receptor beta chains from one sample in a study of blood T cell repertoires in COVID-19. Assay used: immunoSEQ multiplex PCR; TCRdb lists only in-frame clones, some missing. The table has hundreds of thousands of clones, around 89% seen once. Sequencing was performed on PBMCs or T cells enriched from blood (not recorded which). The receptors come from a woman between 18 and 30 years old with acute COVID-19. Both conserved end residues are part of each CDR3. A D gene is named only where the DNA matches it firmly. Clone size is stated in some rows and not others, as once, few, many or a class when expanded.

v_call: TRBV12-5
d_call: -
cdr3_length: 13
j_call: TRBJ2-7
clone_size: -
cdr3_nt: TGTGCTAGTGGTTTGGGGGCCTTTTTGGAGCAGTACTTC
cdr3_aa: CASGLGAFLEQYF

v_call: TRBV30
d_call: -
cdr3_length: 12
j_call: TRBJ1-4
clone_size: once
cdr3_nt: TGTGCCTGGAGCCGGACAGCTGAAAAACTGTTTTTT
cdr3_aa: CAWSRTAEKLFF

v_call: TRBV6-5
d_call: -
cdr3_length: 13
j_call: TRBJ2-2
clone_size: -
cdr3_nt: TGTGCCAGCAGTTTGTCAAACACCGGGGAGCTGTTTTTT
cdr3_aa: CASSLSNTGELFF

v_call: TRBV21-1
d_call: -
cdr3_length: 18
j_call: TRBJ2-2
clone_size: -
cdr3_nt: TGTGCCAGCAGCCGACGGGGACTAGCGGGACCGAGCCCCGGGGAGCTGTTTTTT
cdr3_aa: CASSRRGLAGPSPGELFF

v_call: TRBV18
d_call: -
cdr3_length: 13
j_call: TRBJ2-7
clone_size: -
cdr3_nt: TGTGCCAGCTCAACAGGGCCTCGGGGCGAGCAGTACTTC
cdr3_aa: CASSTGPRGEQYF

v_call: TRBV2
d_call: -
cdr3_length: 13
j_call: TRBJ2-7
clone_size: -
cdr3_nt: TGTGCCAGCAGGGGTAGCATAGGCTACGAGCAGTACTTC
cdr3_aa: CASRGSIGYEQYF

v_call: TRBV5-1
d_call: TRBD1
cdr3_length: 14
j_call: TRBJ1-2
clone_size: -
cdr3_nt: TGCGCCAGCAGCCTCTTACAGGGGGATAATGGCTACACCTTC
cdr3_aa: CASSLLQGDNGYTF

v_call: TRBV9
d_call: TRBD1
cdr3_length: 19
j_call: TRBJ2-3
clone_size: -
cdr3_nt: TGTGCCAGCAGCCTCGCTCAAATGGGACAGACGCTCTCCTCAGATACGCAGTATTTT
cdr3_aa: CASSLAQMGQTLSSDTQYF

v_call: TRBV6-5
d_call: TRBD2
cdr3_length: 15
j_call: TRBJ2-5
clone_size: -
cdr3_nt: TGTGCCAGCAGTCCGACTAGCGGAGCTGAAGAGACCCAGTACTTC
cdr3_aa: CASSPTSGAEETQYF

v_call: TRBV14
d_call: -
cdr3_length: 15
j_call: TRBJ2-3
clone_size: -
cdr3_nt: TGTGCCAGCAGCTCCAGGGGTATTTGGTGGTATACGCAGTATTTT
cdr3_aa: CASSSRGIWWYTQYF

v_call: TRBV5-4
d_call: TRBD2
cdr3_length: 14
j_call: TRBJ2-1
clone_size: -
cdr3_nt: TGTGCCAGCAGCGGTAGCGGGAAGGTCAATGAGCAGTTCTTC
cdr3_aa: CASSGSGKVNEQFF

v_call: TRBV5-1
d_call: TRBD2
cdr3_length: 16
j_call: TRBJ2-1
clone_size: -
cdr3_nt: TGCGCCAGCAGCTTCCGACTAGCGGGAGGGATTGGTGAGCAGTTCTTC
cdr3_aa: CASSFRLAGGIGEQFF

v_call: TRBV7-6
d_call: TRBD1
cdr3_length: 14
j_call: TRBJ2-5
clone_size: -
cdr3_nt: TGTGCCAGCAGCTTAGCGGACAGGGTAGAGACCCAGTACTTC
cdr3_aa: CASSLADRVETQYF

v_call: TRBV9
d_call: TRBD2
cdr3_length: 17
j_call: TRBJ2-1
clone_size: -
cdr3_nt: TGTGCCAGCAGCGGGAGGGATGGGACTAGCGGGAACAATGAGCAGTTCTTC
cdr3_aa: CASSGRDGTSGNNEQFF

v_call: TRBV18
d_call: -
cdr3_length: 14
j_call: TRBJ1-1
clone_size: -
cdr3_nt: TGTGCCAGCTCACCGGACTCATTGAACACTGAAGCTTTCTTT
cdr3_aa: CASSPDSLNTEAFF

v_call: TRBV21-1
d_call: -
cdr3_length: 18
j_call: TRBJ1-1
clone_size: -
cdr3_nt: TGTGCCAGCAGCAAGGCGGCAGGGGGCGGAAGCACAGAACCAGAAGCTTTCTTT
cdr3_aa: CASSKAAGGGSTEPEAFF

v_call: TRBV29-1
d_call: -
cdr3_length: 12
j_call: TRBJ2-4
clone_size: -
cdr3_nt: TGCAGCGTTCTACAGACCAAAAACATTCAGTACTTC
cdr3_aa: CSVLQTKNIQYF

v_call: TRBV28
d_call: TRBD1
cdr3_length: 15
j_call: TRBJ1-5
clone_size: many
cdr3_nt: TGTGCCAGCAGCAGTACAGGGGGTGCCAATCAGCCCCAGCATTTT
cdr3_aa: CASSSTGGANQPQHF

v_call: TRBV21-1
d_call: -
cdr3_length: 15
j_call: TRBJ1-2
clone_size: -
cdr3_nt: TGTGCCAGCAGGGTGGGACACCCCTCAAACTATGGCTACACCTTC
cdr3_aa: CASRVGHPSNYGYTF

v_call: TRBV27
d_call: -
cdr3_length: 15
j_call: TRBJ2-7
clone_size: -
cdr3_nt: TGTGCCAGCAGTACCCTCCGGGACAACCTCTACGAGCAGTACTTC
cdr3_aa: CASSTLRDNLYEQYF

v_call: TRBV28
d_call: -
cdr3_length: 14
j_call: TRBJ1-2
clone_size: -
cdr3_nt: TGTGCCACCAACATTCCAGGGGTAGATGGTGGCTACACCTTC
cdr3_aa: CATNIPGVDGGYTF

v_call: TRBV19
d_call: -
cdr3_length: 17
j_call: TRBJ1-3
clone_size: -
cdr3_nt: TGTGCCAGTAGTACCCCTATACAGGGTCCCACTGGAAACACCATATATTTT
cdr3_aa: CASSTPIQGPTGNTIYF

v_call: TRBV19
d_call: -
cdr3_length: 15
j_call: TRBJ1-1
clone_size: -
cdr3_nt: TGTGCCAGTAGTACGCCAGGTCGGAACCCCAGAGAAGCTTTCTTT
cdr3_aa: CASSTPGRNPREAFF

v_call: TRBV27
d_call: -
cdr3_length: 15
j_call: TRBJ2-6
clone_size: -
cdr3_nt: TGTGCCAGCAGTTTTCGGGAATCTGGGGCCAACGTCCTGACTTTC
cdr3_aa: CASSFRESGANVLTF

v_call: TRBV9
d_call: TRBD2
cdr3_length: 15
j_call: TRBJ2-1
clone_size: -
cdr3_nt: TGTGCCAGCAGTTATAGCGGGATGGGTTACAATGAGCAGTTCTTC
cdr3_aa: CASSYSGMGYNEQFF

v_call: TRBV2
d_call: TRBD1
cdr3_length: 15
j_call: TRBJ1-5
clone_size: -
cdr3_nt: TGTGCCAGCAGGGGGAACAGGGGCGAGAATCAGCCCCAGCATTTT
cdr3_aa: CASRGNRGENQPQHF

v_call: TRBV27
d_call: TRBD1
cdr3_length: 18
j_call: TRBJ1-6
clone_size: -
cdr3_nt: TGTGCCAGCAGTTTAGTGGGACAGGGGATAATTAGGAATTCACCCCTCCACTTT
cdr3_aa: CASSLVGQGIIRNSPLHF

v_call: TRBV5-5
d_call: TRBD2
cdr3_length: 17
j_call: TRBJ2-1
clone_size: -
cdr3_nt: TGTGCCAGCAGCGGACTAGCGGGGCCCCGGGGATACAATGAGCAGTTCTTC
cdr3_aa: CASSGLAGPRGYNEQFF

v_call: TRBV5-1
d_call: -
cdr3_length: 15
j_call: TRBJ1-4
clone_size: -
cdr3_nt: TGCGCCAGCAGCGTTAGGGGACTGACTAATGAAAAACTGTTTTTT
cdr3_aa: CASSVRGLTNEKLFF

v_call: TRBV12-5
d_call: -
cdr3_length: 13
j_call: TRBJ1-2
clone_size: -
cdr3_nt: TGTGCTAGTGGTTTGTTTCCAGAATATGGCTACACCTTC
cdr3_aa: CASGLFPEYGYTF

v_call: TRBV11-2
d_call: -
cdr3_length: 16
j_call: TRBJ2-1
clone_size: -
cdr3_nt: TGTGCCAGCAGCTTAGATCAGCGGGCCGGGATCAATGAGCAGTTCTTC
cdr3_aa: CASSLDQRAGINEQFF

v_call: TRBV3-1/TRBV3-2
d_call: TRBD1
cdr3_length: 14
j_call: TRBJ2-7
clone_size: -
cdr3_nt: TGTGCCAGCAGCCCCCGAAGTGACAGGGGCGAGCAGTACTTC
cdr3_aa: CASSPRSDRGEQYF

v_call: TRBV10-3
d_call: -
cdr3_length: 12
j_call: TRBJ2-7
clone_size: -
cdr3_nt: TGTGCCATCAGTGATAGGCGGGACGAGCAGTACTTC
cdr3_aa: CAISDRRDEQYF

v_call: TRBV9
d_call: -
cdr3_length: 14
j_call: TRBJ2-1
clone_size: once
cdr3_nt: TGTGCCAGCAGCACCGCGGGTGCGTCCAATGAGCAGTTCTTC
cdr3_aa: CASSTAGASNEQFF

v_call: TRBV28
d_call: TRBD2
cdr3_length: 14
j_call: TRBJ2-1
clone_size: -
cdr3_nt: TGTGCCAGCAGAGCGGCCGCGGGAGCCAATGAGCAGTTCTTC
cdr3_aa: CASRAAAGANEQFF

v_call: TRBV2
d_call: -
cdr3_length: 14
j_call: TRBJ1-1
clone_size: -
cdr3_nt: TGTGCCAGCAGTGAAGAGCGGTTGGGGACTGAAGCTTTCTTT
cdr3_aa: CASSEERLGTEAFF

v_call: TRBV19
d_call: -
cdr3_length: 13
j_call: TRBJ1-5
clone_size: -
cdr3_nt: TGTGCCACTGACATCGGTGGCAATCAGCCCCAGCATTTT
cdr3_aa: CATDIGGNQPQHF

v_call: TRBV5-6
d_call: -
cdr3_length: 15
j_call: TRBJ2-5
clone_size: once
cdr3_nt: TGTGCCAGCAGCTTGGCCCCGACTAGGGAAGAGACCCAGTACTTC
cdr3_aa: CASSLAPTREETQYF

v_call: TRBV15
d_call: -
cdr3_length: 15
j_call: TRBJ1-1
clone_size: -
cdr3_nt: TGTGCCACCAGCCGATGGTGGCACCCGAACACTGAAGCTTTCTTT
cdr3_aa: CATSRWWHPNTEAFF

v_call: TRBV28
d_call: TRBD1
cdr3_length: 18
j_call: TRBJ1-6
clone_size: -
cdr3_nt: TGTGCCAGCAGTCCCCTCCCCGGACAGGGGTCCTATAATTCACCCCTCCACTTT
cdr3_aa: CASSPLPGQGSYNSPLHF

v_call: TRBV7-2
d_call: -
cdr3_length: 15
j_call: TRBJ2-7
clone_size: -
cdr3_nt: TGTGCCAGCAGCCAGTCCGGGGTAAGCTCCTACGAGCAGTACTTC
cdr3_aa: CASSQSGVSSYEQYF

v_call: TRBV6-4
d_call: TRBD1
cdr3_length: 17
j_call: TRBJ1-5
clone_size: -
cdr3_nt: TGTGCCAGCAGTGACGCAACCTGGGACAGTTTTCACCAGCCCCAGCATTTT
cdr3_aa: CASSDATWDSFHQPQHF